Listed below are T cell receptor beta chains from one sample, sequenced in a study of long-term antiretroviral therapy in people with HIV. The table came from immunoSEQ multiplex PCR; TCRdb's copy has only in-frame clones and leaves some out. The sample shows 9,500 to 15,000 clones, over 80% of them seen only once. The source material was unsorted PBMCs, sampled 3.4 years after starting antiretroviral therapy. The source is a man aged 35-49 years with HIV. The CDR3 runs from the conserved cysteine through the conserved F or W. The D gene is left open where the match is weak. Clone size is given for some rows only: seen once, a few or many times, or a class if the clone is expanded.

v_gene,d_gene,abundance,j_gene,CDR3nt,CDR3aa
TRBV6-5,.,once,TRBJ2-3,TGTGCCAGCAGTTACAGGAGCGAATCAGATACGCAGTATTTT,CASSYRSESDTQYF
TRBV13,TRBD2,.,TRBJ2-3,TGTGCCAGCAGCTCCTATATACGGACTAGCGGGAAATCGTTGCCAGATACGCAGTATTTT,CASSSYIRTSGKSLPDTQYF
TRBV13,.,.,TRBJ2-7,TGTGCCAGCAGCCTGAATAGGGACGGTGGCTCCTACGAGCAGTACTTC,CASSLNRDGGSYEQYF
TRBV9,.,.,TRBJ2-1,TGTGCCAGCAGCGTAGCCTCGGGGGCGAGCTCCTACAATGAGCAGTTCTTC,CASSVASGASSYNEQFF
TRBV27,.,.,TRBJ2-3,TGTGCCAGCAGTTTAGGAGTAGGTACGCAGTATTTT,CASSLGVGTQYF
TRBV28,.,.,TRBJ2-4,TGTGCCAGCAGTTTATCTGGGTGGTATTACATTCAGTACTTC,CASSLSGWYYIQYF
TRBV5-8,.,.,TRBJ2-3,TGTGCCAGCAGCTTGTTCGGGGCGGCGACAGATACGCAGTATTTT,CASSLFGAATDTQYF
TRBV9,.,.,TRBJ2-1,TGTGCCAGCAGCGTATTGGTGAACTCCTACAATGAGCAGTTCTTC,CASSVLVNSYNEQFF
TRBV30,.,.,TRBJ1-2,TGTGCCTGGAGTGGCCTTAGATATGGCTACACCTTC,CAWSGLRYGYTF
TRBV11-2,.,.,TRBJ1-4,TGTGCCAGCAGCCCCCGGTTGCCCGCTAATGAAAAACTGTTTTTT,CASSPRLPANEKLFF